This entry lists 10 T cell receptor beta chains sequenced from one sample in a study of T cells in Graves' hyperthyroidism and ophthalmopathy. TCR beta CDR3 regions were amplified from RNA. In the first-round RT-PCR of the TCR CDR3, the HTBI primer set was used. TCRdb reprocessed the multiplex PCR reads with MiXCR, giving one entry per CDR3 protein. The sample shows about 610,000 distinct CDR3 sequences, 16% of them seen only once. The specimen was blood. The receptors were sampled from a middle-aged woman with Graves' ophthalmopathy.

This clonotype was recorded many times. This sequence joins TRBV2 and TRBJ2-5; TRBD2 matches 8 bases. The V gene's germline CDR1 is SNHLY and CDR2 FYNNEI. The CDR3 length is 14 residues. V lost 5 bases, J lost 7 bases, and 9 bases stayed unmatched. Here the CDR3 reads CASSLLAALGTQYF. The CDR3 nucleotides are TGTGCCAGCAGTTTACTAGCGGCTTTGGGGACCCAGTACTTC. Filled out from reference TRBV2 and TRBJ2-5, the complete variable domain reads EPEVTQTPSHQVTQMGQEVILRCVPISNHLYFYWYRQILGQKVEFLVSFYNNEISEKSEIFDDQFSVERPDGSNFTLKIRSTKLEDSAMYFCASSLLAALGTQYFGPGTRLLVL.

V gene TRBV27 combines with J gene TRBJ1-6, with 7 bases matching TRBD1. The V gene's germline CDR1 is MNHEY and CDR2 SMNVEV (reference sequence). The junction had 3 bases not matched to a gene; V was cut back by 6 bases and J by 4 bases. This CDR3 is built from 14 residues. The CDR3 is CASRGTAYNSPLHF. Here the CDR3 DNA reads TGTGCCAGCAGGGGGACAGCTTATAATTCACCCCTCCACTTT.

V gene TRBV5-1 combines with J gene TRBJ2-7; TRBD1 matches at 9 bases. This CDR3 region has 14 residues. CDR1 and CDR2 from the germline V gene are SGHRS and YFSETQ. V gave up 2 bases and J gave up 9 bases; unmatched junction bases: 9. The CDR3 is CASSLDGTGFWQYF. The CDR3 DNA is TGCGCCAGCAGCTTAGACGGGACAGGGTTTTGGCAGTACTTC. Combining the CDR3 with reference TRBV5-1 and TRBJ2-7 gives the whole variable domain KAGVTQTPRYLIKTRGQQVTLSCSPISGHRSVSWYQQTPGQGLQFLFEYFSETQRNKGNFPGRFSGRQFSNSRSEMNVSTLELGDSALYLCASSLDGTGFWQYFGPGTRLTVT.

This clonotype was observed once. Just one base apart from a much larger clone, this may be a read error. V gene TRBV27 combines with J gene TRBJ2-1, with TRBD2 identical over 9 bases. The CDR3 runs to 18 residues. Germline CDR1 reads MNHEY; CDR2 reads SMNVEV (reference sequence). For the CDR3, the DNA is TGTGCCAGCAGCAGCCGGGGCCTAGCGGGAACCCAAAACAATGAGCAGCTCTTC. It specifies CASSSRGLAGTQNNEQLF.

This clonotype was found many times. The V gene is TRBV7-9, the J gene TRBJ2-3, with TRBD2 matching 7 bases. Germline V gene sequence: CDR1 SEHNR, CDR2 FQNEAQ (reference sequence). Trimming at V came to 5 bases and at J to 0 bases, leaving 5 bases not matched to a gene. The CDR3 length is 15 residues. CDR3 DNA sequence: TGTGCCAGCAGCCTCTGGCGGGGGAGCACAGATACGCAGTATTTT. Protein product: CASSLWRGSTDTQYF.

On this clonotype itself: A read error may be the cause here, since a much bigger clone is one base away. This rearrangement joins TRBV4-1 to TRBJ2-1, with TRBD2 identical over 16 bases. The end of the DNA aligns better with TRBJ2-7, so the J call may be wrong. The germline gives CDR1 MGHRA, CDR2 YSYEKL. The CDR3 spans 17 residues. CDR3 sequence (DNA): TGCGCCAGCAGCCTGGGACTAGCGGGAGGGAGGGTCAATGAGCAGTACTTC. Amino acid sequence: CASSLGLAGGRVNEQYF.

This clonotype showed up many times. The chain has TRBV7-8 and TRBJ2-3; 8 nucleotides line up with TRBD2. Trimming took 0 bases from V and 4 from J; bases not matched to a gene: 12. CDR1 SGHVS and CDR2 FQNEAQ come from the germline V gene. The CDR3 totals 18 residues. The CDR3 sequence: CASSLALGAGERSDTQYF. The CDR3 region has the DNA TGTGCCAGCAGCTTAGCGCTGGGAGCGGGGGAACGGTCAGATACGCAGTATTTT.

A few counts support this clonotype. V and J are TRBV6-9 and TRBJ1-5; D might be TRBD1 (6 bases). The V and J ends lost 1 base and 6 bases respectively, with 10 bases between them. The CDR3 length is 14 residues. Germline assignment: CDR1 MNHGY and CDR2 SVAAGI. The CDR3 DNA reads TGTGCCAGCAGTTATTTGGGGGCTAGTCAGCCCCAGCATTTT. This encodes CASSYLGASQPQHF.

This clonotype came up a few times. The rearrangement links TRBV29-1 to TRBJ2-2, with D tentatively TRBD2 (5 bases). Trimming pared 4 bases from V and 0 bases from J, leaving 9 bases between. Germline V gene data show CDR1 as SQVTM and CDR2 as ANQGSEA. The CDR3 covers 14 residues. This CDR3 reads CSVVGAANTGELFF. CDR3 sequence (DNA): TGCAGCGTTGTGGGAGCCGCGAACACCGGGGAGCTGTTTTTT.

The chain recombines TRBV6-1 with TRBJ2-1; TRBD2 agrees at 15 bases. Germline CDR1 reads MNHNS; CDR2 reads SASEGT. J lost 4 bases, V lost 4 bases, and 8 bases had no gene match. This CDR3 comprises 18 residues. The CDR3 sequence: CASSALAGTSGRYNEQFF. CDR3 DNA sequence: TGTGCCAGCAGTGCCCTGGCCGGGACTAGCGGGAGGTACAATGAGCAGTTCTTC.